This T cell receptor (beta chain) was retrieved from a study of Graves' ophthalmopathy and Graves' hyperthyroidism. Overall study results and limits: Ophthalmopathy could be told apart from stable hyperthyroidism by a 13-signature model (about 90% sensitivity, around 78% specificity). Blood also carried most expanded thyroid clonotypes exceeding 0.001 frequency.

Amplified material comprised TCR beta CDR3 regions derived from RNA transcripts. The first round was an RT-PCR with HTBI primers, and the second round was a multiplex PCR. TCRdb re-derived calls from the multiplex PCR reads in MiXCR, one entry per CDR3 protein. This table holds about 1.2 million distinct CDR3 sequences, approximately 35% found once. Hyperthyroidism cases were recent diagnoses of under 2 months' duration in people aged 18 to 65. A diagnosis was made from clinical symptoms together with serum thyroxine, TRAb, thyroid ultrasound and orbital computed tomography. In its sample, this clonotype was seen a few times. Antigen unknown. This CDR3 contains 12 residues. The germline gives CDR1 LNHDA, CDR2 SQIVND (reference sequence). V dropped 6 bases and J dropped 7 bases, with 7 bases sitting between them.

The sequence was obtained from an adult man with Graves' hyperthyroidism. The sample consisted of peripheral blood or thyroid tissue (not recorded which). V is TRBV19 and J is TRBJ1-6; D ambiguous. The CDR3 is CASRAINSPLHF. In nucleotides, the CDR3 is TGTGCCAGTAGAGCGATCAATTCACCCCTCCACTTT.